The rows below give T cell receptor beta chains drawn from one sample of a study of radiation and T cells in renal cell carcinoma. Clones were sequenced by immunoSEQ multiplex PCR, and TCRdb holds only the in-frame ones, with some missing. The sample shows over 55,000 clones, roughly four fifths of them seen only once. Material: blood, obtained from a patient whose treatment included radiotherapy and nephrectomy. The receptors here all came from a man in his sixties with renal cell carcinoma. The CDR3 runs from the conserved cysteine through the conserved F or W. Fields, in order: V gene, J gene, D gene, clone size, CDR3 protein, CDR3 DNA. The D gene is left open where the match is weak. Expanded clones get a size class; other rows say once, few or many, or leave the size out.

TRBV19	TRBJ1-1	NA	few	CASSIGTGWLYAYADTEAFF	TGTGCCAGTAGTATTGGAACAGGGTGGTTATACGCATACGCGGACACTGAAGCTTTCTTT
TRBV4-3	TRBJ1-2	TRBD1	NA	CASSRSGTEIRYYGYTF	TGCGCCAGCAGCCGTTCCGGGACAGAGATACGGTACTATGGCTACACCTTC
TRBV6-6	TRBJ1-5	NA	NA	CASSSQGRRNQPQHF	TGTGCCAGCAGTTCCCAGGGTCGGCGCAATCAGCCCCAGCATTTT
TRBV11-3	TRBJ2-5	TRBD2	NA	CASSLLAGGLGETQYF	TGTGCCAGCAGCTTGCTAGCGGGAGGGTTGGGGGAGACCCAGTACTTC
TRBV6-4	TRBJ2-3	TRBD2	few	CASREAGATDTQYF	TGTGCCAGCAGAGAGGCGGGAGCCACAGATACGCAGTATTTT
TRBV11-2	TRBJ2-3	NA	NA	CASSSLFGSLDTQYF	TGTGCCAGCAGCTCCCTCTTTGGTAGTTTAGATACGCAGTATTTT
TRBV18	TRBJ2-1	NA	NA	CASSPSPPGTRNEQFF	TGTGCCAGCTCCCCAAGTCCTCCCGGGACACGTAATGAGCAGTTCTTC
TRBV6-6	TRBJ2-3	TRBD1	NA	CASSYPGQNTDTQYF	TGTGCCAGCAGTTACCCGGGACAGAACACAGATACGCAGTATTTT
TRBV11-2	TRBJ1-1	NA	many	CASSLEVSPLMEAFF	TGTGCCAGCAGCTTAGAGGTTTCCCCCCTCATGGAAGCTTTCTTT
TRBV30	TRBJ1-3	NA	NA	CAWKGSFRNTIYF	TGTGCCTGGAAGGGCTCCTTTCGGAATACCATATATTTT
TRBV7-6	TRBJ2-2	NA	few	CASSLDSGGNTGELFF	TGTGCCAGCAGCTTAGATTCCGGGGGGAACACCGGGGAGCTGTTTTTT
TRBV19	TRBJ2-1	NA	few	CASSIVLASYNEQFF	TGTGCCAGTAGTATTGTACTAGCCTCCTACAATGAGCAGTTCTTC
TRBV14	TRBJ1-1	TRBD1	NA	CASSQTGTGIMNTEAFF	TGTGCCAGCAGCCAGACCGGGACAGGGATTATGAACACTGAAGCTTTCTTT
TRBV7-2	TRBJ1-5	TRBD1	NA	CASSLGQGDMSNQPQHF	TGTGCCAGCAGCCTAGGACAGGGCGATATGAGCAATCAGCCCCAGCATTTT
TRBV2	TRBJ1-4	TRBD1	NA	CASTMDRGNEKLFF	TGTGCCAGCACCATGGACAGGGGGAATGAAAAACTGTTTTTT
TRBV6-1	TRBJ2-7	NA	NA	CASSKGLGDEQYF	TGTGCCAGCAGTAAGGGGCTAGGGGACGAGCAGTACTTC
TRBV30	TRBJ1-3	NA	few	CAWSVPPQGTGNTIYF	TGTGCCTGGAGTGTACCCCCCCAGGGTACTGGAAACACCATATATTTT
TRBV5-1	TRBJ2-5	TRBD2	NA	CASSSIPGLAGGETQYF	TGCGCCAGCAGCTCCATCCCGGGACTAGCGGGAGGGGAGACCCAGTACTTC
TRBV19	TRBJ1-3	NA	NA	CASNRRGTGNTIYF	TGTGCCAGTAATCGTAGGGGCACGGGAAACACCATATATTTT
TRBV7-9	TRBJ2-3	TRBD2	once	CASSLGLAGADTQYF	TGTGCCAGCAGCTTAGGCCTAGCGGGAGCAGATACGCAGTATTTT
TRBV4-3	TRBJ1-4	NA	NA	CASSQELRNNEKLFF	TGCGCCAGCAGCCAAGAACTGAGAAATAATGAAAAACTGTTTTTT
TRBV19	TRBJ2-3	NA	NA	CASSIRPSVSSTDTQYF	TGTGCCAGTAGTATCCGCCCTAGCGTATCTAGCACAGATACGCAGTATTTT
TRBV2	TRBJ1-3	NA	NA	CASIEGGSNTIYF	TGTGCCAGCATAGAGGGTGGTTCCAACACCATATATTTT
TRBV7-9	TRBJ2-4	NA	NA	CASSFEGNIQYF	TGTGCCAGCAGCTTCGAAGGGAACATTCAGTACTTC
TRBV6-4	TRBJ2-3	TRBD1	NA	CASSVEGARTDTQYF	TGTGCCAGCAGTGTTGAGGGGGCCCGCACAGATACGCAGTATTTT
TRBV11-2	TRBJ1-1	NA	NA	CASSPGLGAEAFF	TGTGCCAGCAGCCCAGGGTTGGGGGCTGAAGCTTTCTTT
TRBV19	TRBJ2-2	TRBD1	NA	CASSARTGSTGELFF	TGTGCCAGTAGTGCTAGGACAGGTAGCACCGGGGAGCTGTTTTTT
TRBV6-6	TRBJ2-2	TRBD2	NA	CASSRGSGSGTGELFF	TGTGCCAGCAGCCGGGGGAGCGGGAGTGGCACCGGGGAGCTGTTTTTT
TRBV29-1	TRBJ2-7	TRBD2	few	CSVEAASGGAFEQYF	TGCAGCGTTGAGGCGGCTAGCGGGGGGGCCTTCGAGCAGTACTTC
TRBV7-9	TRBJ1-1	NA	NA	CASSSDRLNTEAFF	TGTGCCAGCAGCAGTGACAGGCTGAACACTGAAGCTTTCTTT
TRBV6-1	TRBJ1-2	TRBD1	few	CASREPGGHYGYTF	TGTGCCAGCAGGGAACCAGGGGGTCACTATGGCTACACCTTC
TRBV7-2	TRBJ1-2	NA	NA	CASSNRERYGYTF	TGTGCCAGCAGCAACCGGGAGCGCTATGGCTACACCTTC
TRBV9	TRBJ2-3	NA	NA	CASSRGRDTDTQYF	TGTGCCAGCAGTCGTGGTCGGGACACAGATACGCAGTATTTT
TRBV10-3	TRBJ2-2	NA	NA	CAIGESPDTGELFF	TGTGCCATCGGCGAGAGCCCCGACACCGGGGAGCTGTTTTTT
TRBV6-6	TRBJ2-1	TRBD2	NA	CASSYSLAGLYNEQFF	TGTGCCAGCAGTTACTCCCTAGCGGGACTATACAATGAGCAGTTCTTC
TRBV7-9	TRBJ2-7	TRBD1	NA	CASSLAGTGRNEQYF	TGTGCCAGCAGCTTAGCAGGGACAGGGCGAAACGAGCAGTACTTC
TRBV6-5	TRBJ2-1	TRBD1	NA	CASSPGTGVPIRLF	TGTGCCAGCAGTCCCGGGACAGGGGTCCCCATTCGTCTCTTC
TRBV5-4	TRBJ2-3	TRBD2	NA	CASSLVPSGSADTQYF	TGTGCCAGCAGCTTGGTCCCTAGCGGGAGCGCAGATACGCAGTATTTT
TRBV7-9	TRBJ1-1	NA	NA	CASSPNGVGTEAFF	TGTGCCAGCAGCCCAAATGGGGTAGGCACTGAAGCTTTCTTT
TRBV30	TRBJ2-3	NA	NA	CAWLDWYSTDTQYF	TGTGCCTGGCTCGACTGGTATAGCACAGATACGCAGTATTTT
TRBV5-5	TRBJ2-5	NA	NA	CASSPRAGLGETQYF	TGTGCCAGCAGCCCCCGTGCAGGGTTAGGAGAGACCCAGTACTTC
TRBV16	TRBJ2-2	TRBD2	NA	CASSQTTSRTGELFF	TGTGCCAGCAGCCAAACGACTAGCCGAACCGGGGAGCTGTTTTTT
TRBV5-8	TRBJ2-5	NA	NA	CASSPVPWETQYF	TGTGCCAGCAGCCCTGTCCCTTGGGAGACCCAGTACTTC
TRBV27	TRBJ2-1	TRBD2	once	CASSLTAGGYNEQFF	TGTGCCAGCAGTTTGACGGCGGGGGGGTACAATGAGCAGTTCTTC
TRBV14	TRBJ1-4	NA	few	CASSQPGRGLFF	TGTGCCAGCAGCCAGCCGGGACGCGGACTGTTTTTT
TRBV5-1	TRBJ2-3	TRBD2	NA	CASSLAGSSGSTDTQYF	TGCGCCAGCAGCCTGGCGGGTTCTAGCGGTAGCACAGATACGCAGTATTTT
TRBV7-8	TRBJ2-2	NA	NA	CASSLEIASLTGELFF	TGTGCCAGCAGCTTAGAGATAGCGAGCCTCACCGGGGAGCTGTTTTTT